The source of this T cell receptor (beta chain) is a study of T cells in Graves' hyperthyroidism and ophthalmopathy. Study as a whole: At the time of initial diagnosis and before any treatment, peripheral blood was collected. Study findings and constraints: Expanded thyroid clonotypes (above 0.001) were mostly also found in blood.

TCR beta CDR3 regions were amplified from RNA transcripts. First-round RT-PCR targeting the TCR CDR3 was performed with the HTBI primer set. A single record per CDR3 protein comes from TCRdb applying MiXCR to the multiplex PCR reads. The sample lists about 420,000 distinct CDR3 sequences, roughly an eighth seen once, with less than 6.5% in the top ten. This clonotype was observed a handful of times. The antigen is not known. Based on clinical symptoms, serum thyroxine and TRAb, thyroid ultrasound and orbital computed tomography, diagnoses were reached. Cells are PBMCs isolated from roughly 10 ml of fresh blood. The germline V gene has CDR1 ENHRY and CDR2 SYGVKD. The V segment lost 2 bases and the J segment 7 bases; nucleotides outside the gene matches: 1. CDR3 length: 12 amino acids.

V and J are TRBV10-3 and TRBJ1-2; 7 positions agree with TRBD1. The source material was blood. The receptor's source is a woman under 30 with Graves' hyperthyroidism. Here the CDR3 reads CAISEDRAGYTF. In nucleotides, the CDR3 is TGTGCCATCAGTGAGGACAGGGCTGGCTACACCTTC.